This T cell receptor beta chain was obtained from a study of T-cell memory formation after mild COVID-19. About the research overall: TCR clusters mostly belonged to single donors. The study, taken as a whole, reports: Contracting CD4+ clones sat mainly in CM and EM; CD8+ in EMRA. Certain responding clones were present in pre-infection memory, suggesting participation of cross-reactive memory.

The table lists this clonotype with a few counts. Its antigen is unidentified. TCRdb re-derived calls from the 5' RACE reads in MiXCR, one entry per CDR3 protein. Seen here are around 200,000 distinct CDR3 sequences, under 20% observed once, and the top ten hold under 2.5%. The TCR originated in an adult woman who had mild COVID-19 (a few samples of this study predate the infection). Cell type and time point are not known. The sequencing input was PBMCs or a T cell subset sorted from them (not recorded which).

CDR3 residues: CSAREGGFLRNQPQHF. Here the CDR3 DNA reads TGCAGTGCTAGAGAGGGGGGGTTTTTGCGCAATCAGCCCCAGCATTTT. The chain links TRBV20-1 to TRBJ1-5, with TRBD1 as a possible D gene (5 bases). The germline V gene encodes CDR1 DFQATT and CDR2 SNEGSKA (reference sequence). Trimming shortened V by 0 bases and J by 2 bases, and 14 bases separated the two germline ends. The CDR3 covers 16 residues.